This TCR beta chain was captured in a study of T cell responses to AZD1222 COVID-19 vaccine. Study details: Second-dose intervals near 4 or 12 weeks were combined.

Only in-frame clones appear in the TCRdb table, and some are missing; sequencing was by immunoSEQ multiplex PCR. The sample holds 130,000 or so clones, around 94% seen once. This CDR3 region has 14 residues. The V end lost 3 bases, the J end lost 5 bases, and 14 bases lay between the germline ends. The germline gives CDR1 SGHTS, CDR2 YDEGEE. This clonotype was sampled from an adult in good health. The chain recombines TRBV5-8 with TRBJ1-1; D not resolved. Sequencing was performed on peripheral blood, taken on day 0 of AZD1222 vaccination. The CDR3 spells CASSYTWGRTEAFF. The DNA of the CDR3 is TGTGCCAGCAGCTATACATGGGGAAGGACTGAAGCTTTCTTT.